This T cell receptor beta chain was captured in a study of T cell responses to AZD1222 COVID-19 vaccine. Study-wide points: Only five or six people who got AZD1222 tested seropositive at baseline. Spike-specific TCRs gained breadth and depth after people received two AZD1222 doses. CD4 TCRs covered the whole spike, strongest at regions 160-218 and 743-854.

The germline V gene encodes CDR1 SGHVS and CDR2 FNYEAQ. V shed 6 bases and J 4 bases; nucleotides not matched to a gene: 14. The CDR3 extends over 16 amino acids. The table came from immunoSEQ multiplex PCR; TCRdb's copy has only in-frame clones and leaves some out. The data hold about 150,000 clones, with 90% to 95% observed a single time. Pooling was applied to second doses at about 4 or about 12 weeks. Remarks on this clone: No antigen is known for it.

The sequence was obtained from an adult who received the AZD1222 COVID-19 vaccine. This sequence joins TRBV7-6 and TRBJ2-7, with 8 bases fitting TRBD2. The sequenced sample was peripheral blood, obtained 28 days after the second AZD1222 dose. CDR3 loop: CASRPNRAGGTYEQYF. In DNA, the CDR3 is TGTGCCAGCAGACCAAATCGCGCGGGAGGTACATACGAGCAGTACTTC.